This TCR beta chain emerged from a study of blood T cell repertoires in COVID-19. On the study more broadly: Donors in the United States, Italy and Spain gave samples during acute or convalescent COVID-19. The analysed material was cDNA or gDNA that came from T cells, B-cell-depleted T cells, or PBMCs.

As originally analysed: From reference gene primer amplification, estimates of nucleated cell counts were derived. Profiled with immunoSEQ multiplex PCR; TCRdb holds only in-frame clones, not every one. D and trimming were read from the DNA, whereas the V and J calls and clone size are those reported in that table. The sample consists of around 110,000 clones, 84% of them appearing once. CDR3 length: 13 residues. Losses at the gene ends were 5 bases for V and 8 bases for J; bases not matched to a gene: 8. Germline CDR1 SGHTA, CDR2 FQGTGA. Sample: peripheral blood. This TCR was sampled from a human donor in a cohort sampled during active COVID-19. The V and J genes are TRBV7-3 and TRBJ1-1, with TRBD1 identical over 7 bases. CDR3 nucleotides: TGTGCCAGCAGCCGAAACCGGGACAGCGAAGCTTTCTTT. It is translated as CASSRNRDSEAFF. Based on the CDR3 plus reference TRBV7-3 and TRBJ1-1, the full variable domain is GAGVSQTPSNKVTEKGKYVELRCDPISGHTALYWYRQSLGQGPEFLIYFQGTGAADDSGLPNDRFFAVRPEGSVSTLKIQRTERGDSAVYLCASSRNRDSEAFFGQGTRLTVV.